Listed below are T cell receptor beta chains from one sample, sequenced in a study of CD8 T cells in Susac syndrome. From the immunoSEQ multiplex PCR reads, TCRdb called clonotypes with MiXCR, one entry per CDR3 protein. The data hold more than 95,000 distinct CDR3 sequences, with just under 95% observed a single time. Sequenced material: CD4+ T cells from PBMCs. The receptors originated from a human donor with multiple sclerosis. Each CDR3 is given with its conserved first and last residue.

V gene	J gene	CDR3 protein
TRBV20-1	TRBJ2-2	CSASPGANTGELFF
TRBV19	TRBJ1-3	CASSLRPTGNTIYF
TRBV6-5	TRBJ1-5	CASSSLGSGNQPQHF
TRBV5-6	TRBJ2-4	CASSLGPSGNIQYF
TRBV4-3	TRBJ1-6	CASSQEQNSPLHF
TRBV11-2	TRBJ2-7	CASSPRRRSSYEQYF
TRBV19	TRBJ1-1	CASSIGRGKAFF
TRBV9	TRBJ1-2	CASGSGKNYGYTF
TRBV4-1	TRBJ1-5	CASSQRGQRDQPQHF
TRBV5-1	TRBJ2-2	CASRLGNTGELFF
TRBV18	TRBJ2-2	CASSPPQVRTGELFF
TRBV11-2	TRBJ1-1	CASSFSENTEAFF
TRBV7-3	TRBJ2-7	CASSLTGGTYEQYF
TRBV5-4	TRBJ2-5	CASNNGGFQETQYF
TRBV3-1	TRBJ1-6	CASSPDGLLTPLHF
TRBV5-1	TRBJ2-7	CASSLGGTATYEQYF
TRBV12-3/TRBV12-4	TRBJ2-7	CASNKGATYEQYF
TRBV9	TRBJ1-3	CASSFKGGGSGNTIYF
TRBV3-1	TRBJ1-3	CASSHSRTGAGNTIYF
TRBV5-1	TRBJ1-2	CASSLDAGYTF
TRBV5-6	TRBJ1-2	CASSLGVGYTF
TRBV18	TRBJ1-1	CASSFPPLNTEAFF
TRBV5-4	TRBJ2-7	CASSSPWQFKDEQYF
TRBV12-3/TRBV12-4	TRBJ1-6	CASSLGSSSPLHF
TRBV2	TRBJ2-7	CASRREALEQYF
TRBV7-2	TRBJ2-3	CASSLVVGGTDTQYF
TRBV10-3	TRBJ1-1	CAISDPNREFEDTEAFF
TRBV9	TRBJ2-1	CASSVGLAGVLYNEQFF
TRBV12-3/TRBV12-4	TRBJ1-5	CASTPGGRDQPQHF
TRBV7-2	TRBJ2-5	CASSLGRGKETQYF
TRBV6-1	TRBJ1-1	CASGQGLNTEAFF
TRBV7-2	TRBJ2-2	CASSSSSQGAGELFF
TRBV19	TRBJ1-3	CASSYAGNTIYF
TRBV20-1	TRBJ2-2	CSARSGQGRTGELFF
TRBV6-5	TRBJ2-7	CASSAPGLAGREQYF
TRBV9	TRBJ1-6	CASSVPGDSPLHF
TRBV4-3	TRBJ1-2	CASSQGAGVPGYTF
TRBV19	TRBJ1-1	CASSIQGRPMNTEAFF
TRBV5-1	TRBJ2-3	CASSLELGGDTQYF
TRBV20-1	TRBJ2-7	CSASTGLEYEQYF
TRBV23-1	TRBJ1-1	CASSQSYVARTEAFF
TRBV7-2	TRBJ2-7	CASSRGTGLSYEQYF
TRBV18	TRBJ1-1	CASSRADTEAFF
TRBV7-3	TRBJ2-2	CASSFTDGQPNTGELFF